The present entry profiles one TCR beta chain with its context. Original analysis: Reference gene primer amplification in the assay estimated nucleated cell counts. Clones were read by immunoSEQ multiplex PCR, and TCRdb kept only the in-frame ones, dropping some. The V and J calls and clone size were taken over from that table, and D and trimming were inferred from the DNA. The sample consists of 300,000 to 350,000 clones, 85% to 90% of them appearing once. The record originates from a study of blood T cell repertoires in COVID-19. The wider study: The United States, Italy and Spain were the sources of the acute and convalescent COVID-19 samples. PBMCs, B-cell-depleted T cells, or T cells were the source of the cDNA or gDNA that made up the material.

Enrolled during active infection, Seattle patients were then followed longitudinally. Sequencing was done on a sample of peripheral blood. The sequence was obtained from a woman aged 45-59 years with COVID-19, enrolled during active disease.

As DNA, the CDR3 is TGTGCCAGCAGCCTTAGGGACAGGCCCTATGGCTACACCTTC. Translating it yields CASSLRDRPYGYTF. J is TRBJ1-2 and V is TRBV3-1 (or the pseudogene TRBV3-2), with 8 positions matching TRBD1. V gave up 4 bases and J gave up 4 bases; unmatched junction bases: 5. This CDR3 is 14 amino acids long. CDR1 and CDR2 from the germline V gene are LGHDT and YNNKEL (reference sequence).